The next 21 T cell receptor beta chains were all read from a single sample in a study of T-cell reconstitution after alpha-beta-depleted transplantation in children. The library targeted TCRbeta and was prepared with unique molecular identifiers. One entry per CDR3 protein, called by TCRdb with MiXCR from the PCR reads. In the table there are over 200,000 distinct CDR3 sequences, about a tenth of which are singletons. Sequencing used PBMCs, obtained before TCRalphabeta/CD19-depleted stem cell transplant. All receptors come from a child in the first two years of life with acute myeloid leukemia, due to receive a stem cell transplant.

There are many counts of this clonotype. This chain joins TRBV7-2 and TRBJ2-3, with D uncertain. The CDR3 has 16 residues. V lost 5 bases and J 0 bases, leaving 15 bases between the germline ends. Germline CDR1 and CDR2: SGHTA and FQGNSA. In nucleotides, the CDR3 is TGTGCCAGCAGCCCACCGGTGGGCCTGAGCACAGATACGCAGTATTTT. Residues: CASSPPVGLSTDTQYF.

This clonotype was found many times. The rearrangement links TRBV7-2 to TRBJ1-2, with unresolved D. Trimming pared 5 bases from V and 7 bases from J, leaving 11 bases between. Germline V gene lookup returns CDR1 SGHTA and CDR2 FQGNSA. CDR3 length: 12 residues. The CDR3 DNA is TGTGCCAGCAGCAAACGTGGGGTTGGCTACACCTTC. The encoded protein is CASSKRGVGYTF.

This clonotype was seen repeatedly, ten times or more. This sequence joins TRBV20-1 and TRBJ2-1; D is uncertain. In germline, CDR1 is DFQATT, CDR2 SNEGSKA (reference sequence). The CDR3 runs 14 residues. The chain's CDR3 is CSALKSTSYNEQFF. DNA of the CDR3: TGCAGCGCGCTAAAGTCTACCTCCTACAATGAGCAGTTCTTC.

This clonotype has ten or more counts. The chain is built from TRBV5-1 and TRBJ2-5, with D perhaps matching TRBD2 (6 bases). Between the trimmed V and J ends, which lost 0 bases and 1 base, there was a span of 16 bases. CDR1 is SGHRS and CDR2 is YFSETQ in the germline V gene. The CDR3 has 17 residues. The CDR3 reads CASSLVGSSEFQETQYF. DNA of the CDR3: TGCGCCAGCAGCTTGGTGGGGTCTAGCGAATTCCAAGAGACCCAGTACTTC.

With regard to this clonotype: Compared with germline, one end of the junction differs, possibly owing to a read error. The chain uses TRBV30 and TRBJ1-1; D ambiguous. Germline CDR1 GTSNPN, CDR2 SVGIG (reference sequence). The CDR3 is made up of 13 amino acids. The CDR3 sequence: CAWSPGPNTAAFF. DNA of the CDR3: TGTGCCTGGAGCCCGGGCCCGAACACTGCAGCTTTCTTT.

This clonotype occurred many times. The rearrangement joins TRBV20-1 to TRBJ2-7; D gene unclear. The CDR3 sequence is 12 residues long. V lost 2 bases to trimming and J lost 5 bases, with 10 bases between them. Germline V gene sequence: CDR1 DFQATT, CDR2 SNEGSKA (reference sequence). CDR3 loop: CSARPVRDEQYF. In DNA, the CDR3 is TGCAGTGCTAGACCCGTTAGGGACGAGCAGTACTTC.

This clonotype occurred many times. This chain links TRBV5-1 with TRBJ1-5, with TRBD1 as a possible D gene (5 bases). This CDR3 contains 15 residues. Trimming removed 0 bases from V and 0 bases from J, with 7 bases in between. The germline gives CDR1 SGHRS, CDR2 YFSETQ. CDR3 nucleotides: TGCGCCAGCAGCTTGGGGGGGTATAGCAATCAGCCCCAGCATTTT. Its translation is CASSLGGYSNQPQHF.

This clonotype appeared many times. The genes are TRBV28 and TRBJ1-1; the D is unclear. Trimming took 5 bases from V and 4 from J, leaving 2 bases between them. Germline V gives CDR1 MDHEN, CDR2 SYDVKM. The CDR3 is made up of 10 amino acids. CDR3 DNA: TGTGCCAGCAGTGTCACTGAAGCTTTCTTT. The encoded protein is CASSVTEAFF.

This clonotype showed up many times. One end of the junction fails to match germline, which may point to a read error. The rearrangement uses TRBV29-1 and TRBJ2-2; D possibly corresponds to TRBD2 (5 bases). Per germline, CDR1 SQVTM and CDR2 ANQGSEA. The CDR3 spans 12 residues. CDR3 bases: TGCAGCGTTCTTGGCCTAACCGGGGAGCCGTTTTTT. This gives the protein CSVLGLTGEPFF.

This clonotype was counted ten times or more. The chain recombines TRBV29-1 with TRBJ2-7; D may be TRBD2 (5 bases). Looked up from germline, CDR1 is SQVTM and CDR2 is ANQGSEA. This CDR3 has 13 residues. Between the trimmed V and J ends, which lost 5 bases and 0 bases, there was a span of 11 bases. CDR3 loop: CSVRTPSSYEQYF. The CDR3 DNA is TGCAGCGTTCGGACTCCCAGCTCCTACGAGCAGTACTTC.

Many counts were recorded for this clonotype. The chain combines TRBV5-1 with TRBJ2-3, with D uncertain. Germline CDR1 SGHRS, CDR2 YFSETQ. There are 17 residues in the CDR3. V was trimmed by 0 bases and J by 3 bases, leaving 17 bases between them. The CDR3 DNA sequence: TGCGCCAGCAGCTTGGCCGCCGCGACACCGAAAACAGATACGCAGTATTTT. This sequence encodes CASSLAAATPKTDTQYF.

This clonotype was detected ten times or more. The chain has TRBV20-1 and TRBJ1-2, with 8 bases that match TRBD1. The ends lost 3 bases at V and 3 bases at J; junction bases unmatched: 3. Germline CDR1 and CDR2: DFQATT and SNEGSKA (reference sequence). There are 13 residues in the CDR3. This chain's CDR3 is CSARLDRDYGYTF. The CDR3 coding sequence is TGCAGTGCTAGGCTGGACAGGGACTATGGCTACACCTTC.

This clonotype was counted many times. The chain recombines TRBV7-8 with TRBJ2-1; 8 bases fit TRBD2. This CDR3 comprises 15 residues. Trimming took 5 bases from V and 1 from J; bases not matched to a gene: 4. The V gene's germline CDR1 is SGHVS and CDR2 FQNEAQ. The CDR3 region has the DNA TGTGCCAGCAGCGAGACGGGAGGGTCCTACAATGAGCAGTTCTTC. This gives the protein CASSETGGSYNEQFF.

This clonotype was detected many times. The rearrangement links TRBV11-2 to TRBJ2-2; D gene unclear. V lost 5 bases, J lost 3 bases, and 4 bases lay in between. Germline-derived CDR1 and CDR2 are SGHAT and FQNNGV. This CDR3 has 12 amino acids. The CDR3 DNA follows: TGTGCCAGCAGCGCACACACCGGGGAGCTGTTTTTT. Translating it yields CASSAHTGELFF.

This clonotype was picked up many times. The chain is built from TRBV12-3 or TRBV12-4 and TRBJ1-5; a possible D gene is TRBD1 (5 bases). V was clipped by 4 bases and J by 0 bases, with 16 bases between them. This CDR3 has 17 residues. CDR3 DNA: TGTGCCAGCAGTTACCGCTCGGGGGGTCATAGCAATCAGCCCCAGCATTTT. It yields the protein CASSYRSGGHSNQPQHF.

The chain combines TRBV5-5 with TRBJ1-2, with D hard to call. Trimming took off 2 bases at V and 2 bases at J, with 10 bases between the two ends. The length of the CDR3 is 14 residues. The germline CDR1 and CDR2 sequences are SGHKS and YYEKEE (reference sequence). The CDR3 DNA is TGTGCCAGCAGCTTAAGTACGTTGAACTATGGCTACACCTTC. Protein product: CASSLSTLNYGYTF.

This clonotype came up many times. The gene calls are TRBV15 and TRBJ1-6, with a possible D match to TRBD1 (5 bases). Germline values: CDR1 LNHNV, CDR2 YYDKDF (reference sequence). This CDR3 is built from 16 residues. The germline V and J ends were trimmed by 0 bases and 10 bases, with 16 bases remaining between them. This CDR3 reads CATSRDRGRAASPLHF. In nucleotides, the CDR3 is TGTGCCACCAGCAGAGATAGGGGCAGGGCGGCCTCACCCCTCCACTTT.

This clonotype was observed at least ten times. The chain uses TRBV29-1 and TRBJ2-1; possible D gene TRBD2, 6 bases. Germline V lookup: CDR1 SQVTM, CDR2 ANQGSEA. The V end was cut by 1 base, the J end by 1 base, with 14 bases between. There are 16 residues in the CDR3. The CDR3 coding sequence is TGCAGCGTTGAAGGCGGGGACCGACTATCCTACAATGAGCAGTTCTTC. Encoded protein: CSVEGGDRLSYNEQFF.

This clonotype was observed at least ten times. V usage is TRBV24-1 and J usage is TRBJ2-1; a possible D gene is TRBD1 (6 bases). The V end lost 0 bases, the J end lost 5 bases, and 10 bases lay between the germline ends. This CDR3 has 15 residues. CDR1 is KGHDR, CDR2 SFDVKD, per germline. The CDR3 DNA reads as TGTGCCACCAGTGATTTGCGTGCAGGGGACAATGAGCAGTTCTTC. Translated, it gives CATSDLRAGDNEQFF.

This clonotype occurred many times. This chain uses TRBV30 with TRBJ2-1; no definite D call. This CDR3 region has 11 residues. In germline, CDR1 is GTSNPN, CDR2 SVGIG (reference sequence). The V end lost 3 bases, the J end lost 7 bases, and 7 bases lay between the germline ends. Here the CDR3 DNA reads TGTGCCTGGAGCATACGGAATGAGCAGTTCTTC. This encodes CAWSIRNEQFF.

This clonotype was seen ten or more times. The gene calls are TRBV29-1 and TRBJ2-3; 8 bases are a match to TRBD2. The CDR3 totals 11 residues. The junction had 7 bases not matched to a gene; V was cut back by 6 bases and J by 11 bases. Germline CDR1 is SQVTM and CDR2 is ANQGSEA. DNA for the CDR3: TGCAGCGTGGATTTAGCGGGAAGGCAGTATTTT. It yields the protein CSVDLAGRQYF.